The 27 T cell receptor beta chains listed next were all sequenced from one sample in a study of circulating and synovial CD4+ cells in juvenile arthritis. The protocol was immunoSEQ multiplex PCR, while the TCRdb copy is restricted to in-frame clones and leaves out a portion. The sample yields about 14,000 clones, approximately 88% seen once. Sequenced input: CD4+ T cells from synovial fluid. The receptors derive from a human patient with juvenile idiopathic arthritis. Some clones in this sample may be carry-over from other donors' samples.

A word on this clone: Germline is not matched at one junction end, which may reflect a read error. J is TRBJ2-1 and V is TRBV25-1, with D possibly matching TRBD2 (5 bases). The CDR3 length is 16 residues. The V gene's germline CDR1 is MGHDK and CDR2 SYGVNS. The CDR3 nucleotides read TGTGCCCGCAGTGAATTACGGGGAGATACCTACAATGAGCAGTTCTTC. It encodes CARSELRGDTYNEQFF.

The CDR3 sequence: CASSYSNREPYEQYF. CDR3 in DNA: TGTGCCAGCAGTTACTCGAACAGGGAACCCTACGAGCAGTACTTC. The rearrangement uses TRBV6-5 and TRBJ2-7; a weak D match, TRBD1 (6 bases). Germline V CDR1 and CDR2: MNHEY, SVGAGI. The CDR3 is made up of 15 amino acids. V was shortened by 0 bases and J by 2 bases, with 11 bases between the two germline ends.

V gene TRBV5-1 combines with J gene TRBJ1-4; TRBD1 matches 7 bases. The CDR3 totals 16 residues. Unmatched junction bases numbered 11, after V lost 4 bases and J lost 5 bases. The V gene's germline CDR1 is SGHRS and CDR2 YFSETQ. The CDR3 bases are TGCGCCAGCAGCCTACAACCGGGACAGCAAAATGAAAAACTGTTTTTT. Translating gives CASSLQPGQQNEKLFF. The whole variable domain, filled in from reference TRBV5-1 and TRBJ1-4, reads KAGVTQTPRYLIKTRGQQVTLSCSPISGHRSVSWYQQTPGQGLQFLFEYFSETQRNKGNFPGRFSGRQFSNSRSEMNVSTLELGDSALYLCASSLQPGQQNEKLFFGSGTQLSVL.

The J gene is TRBJ2-7, the V gene TRBV18; D might be TRBD1 (6 bases). V dropped 0 bases and J dropped 0 bases, with 18 bases sitting between them. Germline V gene data show CDR1 as KGHSH and CDR2 as LQKENI. The CDR3 runs to 18 residues. The CDR3 DNA is TGTGCCAGCTCACCACCTGTTGGGCAGGGGACGGGCTCCTACGAGCAGTACTTC. It translates to CASSPPVGQGTGSYEQYF.

The V gene is TRBV6-6, the J gene TRBJ2-7, with 9 bases identical to TRBD1. The CDR3 extends over 14 amino acids. Germline CDR1 and CDR2: MNHNY and SVGAGI (reference sequence). Trimming cost V 6 bases and J 0 bases; bases outside gene matches: 3. This CDR3 reads CASSPDRGSYEQYF. The CDR3 DNA reads TGTGCCAGCAGCCCGGACAGGGGCTCCTACGAGCAGTACTTC.

This chain connects TRBV30 to TRBJ1-1; 9 nucleotides match TRBD1. This CDR3 spans 12 amino acids. Per the germline V gene, CDR1 is GTSNPN and CDR2 is SVGIG (reference sequence). J gave up 5 bases and V 5 bases, and 3 bases lay outside the gene matches. The CDR3 loop reads CAWGTGRTEAFF. CDR3 in DNA: TGTGCCTGGGGGACAGGGAGGACTGAAGCTTTCTTT.

The chain employs TRBV4-3 and TRBJ2-2, with 10 bases matching TRBD1. There are 17 residues in the CDR3. V shed 2 bases, J shed 6 bases, and the junction held 9 bases outside the gene matches. The germline V gene has CDR1 LGHNA and CDR2 YSLEER. CDR3 sequence (DNA): TGCGCCAGCAGCCAACGACTCCGGGACAGGGGTTCCGGGGAGCTGTTTTTT. It specifies CASSQRLRDRGSGELFF.

The chain carries TRBV7-2 and TRBJ1-1; D remains ambiguous. The CDR3 is made up of 13 amino acids. Germline assignment: CDR1 SGHTA and CDR2 FQGNSA. Trimming removed 3 bases from V and 5 bases from J, with 10 bases in between. The DNA of the CDR3 is TGTGCCAGCAGCTTCTTGCGGGAGACTGAAGCTTTCTTT. Amino acids: CASSFLRETEAFF.

The chain combines TRBV19 with TRBJ2-3; D is perhaps TRBD2 (5 bases). This CDR3 is 14 amino acids long. Trimming left V 3 bases short and J 4 bases short, with 11 bases between. Per germline, CDR1 LNHDA and CDR2 SQIVND (reference sequence). The CDR3 DNA is TGTGCCAGTAGTATTAGGACTCCCCCAGATACGCAGTATTTT. Protein: CASSIRTPPDTQYF.

CDR3 protein: CASSRRPGQGYEQYF. CDR3 bases: TGTGCCAGCAGTCGTCGACCGGGACAGGGCTACGAGCAGTACTTC. The rearrangement links TRBV27 to TRBJ2-7; the match to TRBD1 covers 9 bases. The CDR3 has 15 residues. Unmatched junction bases numbered 8, after V lost 5 bases and J lost 3 bases. Germline CDR1 is MNHEY and CDR2 is SMNVEV (reference sequence).

The gene calls are TRBV6-1 and TRBJ1-5, with 9 bases fitting TRBD1. Germline CDR1 and CDR2: MNHNS and SASEGT. The CDR3 extends over 14 amino acids. Unmatched junction bases numbered 2, after V lost 6 bases and J lost 2 bases. CDR3 residues: CASRGQGGNQPQHF. The CDR3, as DNA: TGTGCCAGCAGGGGACAGGGAGGCAATCAGCCCCAGCATTTT.

This clone showed up just a few times. The chain links TRBV4-3 to TRBJ2-6; 9 nucleotides agree with TRBD1. V trimming: 4 bases; J trimming: 2 bases; junction bases outside the gene matches: 6. The germline V gene has CDR1 LGHNA and CDR2 YSLEER. This CDR3 has 17 amino acids. CDR3 in amino acids: CASSPDRGTAGANVLTF. CDR3 DNA sequence: TGCGCCAGCAGCCCGGACAGGGGAACTGCTGGGGCCAACGTCCTGACTTTC.

The chain employs TRBV5-1 and TRBJ2-7; D perhaps matches TRBD2 (5 bases). This CDR3 has 14 amino acids. Germline-derived CDR1 and CDR2 are SGHRS and YFSETQ. The V end was cut by 4 bases, the J end by 6 bases, with 17 bases between. The CDR3 loop is CASSAALGSGEQYF. CDR3 nucleotides: TGCGCCAGCAGCGCCGCGTTGGGGAGTGGCGAGCAGTACTTC.

The chain recombines TRBV25-1 with TRBJ2-2; 7 bases are shared with TRBD2. V gave up 3 bases and J gave up 6 bases; unmatched junction bases: 4. Germline V gene lookup returns CDR1 MGHDK and CDR2 SYGVNS. This CDR3 is 14 amino acids long. CDR3 DNA sequence: TGTGCCAGCAGTGAGGCAGGGAGGGCCGGGGAGCTGTTTTTT. Translating gives CASSEAGRAGELFF.

A few counts support this clone. This chain uses TRBV29-1 with TRBJ1-3; D might be TRBD1 (5 bases). The CDR3 covers 13 residues. Germline CDR1 reads SQVTM; CDR2 reads ANQGSEA. V was trimmed by 1 base and J by 1 base, leaving 5 bases between them. CDR3 residues: CSVEAGSGNTIYF. CDR3 DNA sequence: TGCAGCGTTGAAGCAGGGTCTGGAAACACCATATATTTT.

Comment on this clone: The junction departs from the called germline gene at one end, perhaps through a read error. V usage is TRBV7-2 and J usage is TRBJ1-1; maybe TRBD1 (6 bases). In germline, CDR1 is SGHTA, CDR2 FQGNSA. The CDR3 is 15 residues long. The CDR3 region has the DNA TGTGCCAGCAGCCCGGGGGGCAGCCTGAACGCTGAAGCTTTCTTT. Its translation: CASSPGGSLNAEAFF.

The V call is TRBV6-1, the J call TRBJ2-2; D is perhaps TRBD1 (6 bases). Germline CDR1 and CDR2: MNHNS and SASEGT. The CDR3 consists of 11 residues. DNA for the CDR3: TGTGCAGGATGGGGGCCCGGGGAGCTGTTTTTT. Residues: CAGWGPGELFF.

The rearrangement links TRBV5-1 to TRBJ2-1; no clear D. Trimming removed 0 bases from V and 0 bases from J, with 10 bases in between. Germline-derived CDR1 and CDR2 are SGHRS and YFSETQ. The CDR3 extends over 16 amino acids. This chain's CDR3 is CASSLEPGSSYNEQFF. DNA of the CDR3: TGCGCCAGCAGCTTGGAGCCGGGTAGCTCCTACAATGAGCAGTTCTTC.

The chain links TRBV10-1 to TRBJ2-5; possible D gene TRBD1, 6 bases. Trimming stripped 10 bases from V and 0 bases from J, with 21 bases between. This CDR3 is built from 16 residues. CDR1 and CDR2 from the germline V gene are WNHNN and SYGVQD (reference sequence). CDR3 residues: CAKLDRNRRYQETQYF. The CDR3 DNA reads TGCGCCAAGTTGGACAGAAACCGCAGGTACCAAGAGACCCAGTACTTC.

This clone was detected once. Sequence at one end of the junction differs from germline and may be a read error. This sequence joins TRBV7-9 and TRBJ1-2, with D unclear. The CDR3 is made up of 13 amino acids. Germline values: CDR1 SEHNR, CDR2 FQNEAQ (reference sequence). The CDR3 DNA reads TGTGCCAGCAGCTTACCTTCTAACTATGACTACACCTTC. Residues: CASSLPSNYDYTF.

The chain employs TRBV18 and TRBJ2-7; tentative D call: TRBD1 (6 bases). Per the germline V gene, CDR1 is KGHSH and CDR2 is LQKENI. There are 13 residues in the CDR3. The V and J ends lost 2 bases and 6 bases respectively, with 11 bases between them. The CDR3 bases are TGTGCCAGCTCACCAGCAGGGGCGTCCGAGCAGTACTTC. This sequence encodes CASSPAGASEQYF.

The chain carries TRBV4-3 and TRBJ1-3, with no clear D. Germline V gene data show CDR1 as LGHNA and CDR2 as YSLEER. Trimming took 1 base from V and 4 from J, leaving 14 bases between them. The CDR3 length is 16 residues. The chain's CDR3 is CASSQVRGSEGNTIYF. The CDR3 DNA sequence: TGCGCCAGCAGCCAAGTACGGGGTTCGGAAGGAAACACCATATATTTT.

The chain is built from TRBV30 and TRBJ2-1; 7 positions match TRBD2. J lost 8 bases, V lost 2 bases, and 3 bases had no gene match. The CDR3 totals 12 residues. Germline CDR1 GTSNPN, CDR2 SVGIG (reference sequence). CDR3 coding DNA: TGTGCCTGGAGTCTTGGGGGGGATGAGCAGTTCTTC. Its translation is CAWSLGGDEQFF. The full variable domain, completed using reference TRBV30 and TRBJ2-1, is SQTIHQWPATLVQPVGSPLSLECTVEGTSNPNLYWYRQAAGRGLQLLFYSVGIGQISSEVPQNLSASRPQDRQFILSSKKLLLSDSGFYLCAWSLGGDEQFFGPGTRLTVL.

This chain uses TRBV6-1 with TRBJ1-6; D gene ambiguous. The V and J ends lost 0 bases and 5 bases respectively, with 17 bases between them. Looked up from germline, CDR1 is MNHNS and CDR2 is SASEGT. The CDR3 length is 18 residues. The CDR3 loop is CASSEASVRTFNNSPLHF. The CDR3 DNA is TGTGCCAGCAGTGAAGCGTCAGTCAGGACTTTCAATAATTCACCCCTCCACTTT.

The chain joins TRBV6-5 to TRBJ2-7, with D tentatively TRBD1 (6 bases). The CDR3 loop spans 16 amino acids. Per the germline V gene, CDR1 is MNHEY and CDR2 is SVGAGI. V lost 2 bases and J 5 bases, leaving 19 bases between the germline ends. The CDR3 loop reads CASSYRLRGLIDEQYF. The DNA of the CDR3 is TGTGCCAGCAGTTACCGGCTCAGGGGTTTAATCGACGAGCAGTACTTC.

This clone was detected only once. The CDR3 DNA follows: TGTGCCAGCTCATGGGACAGGGATCAGCCCCAGCATTTT. This sequence encodes CASSWDRDQPQHF. The chain combines TRBV18 with TRBJ1-5; the match to TRBD1 covers 9 bases. The V segment lost 5 bases and the J segment 5 bases; nucleotides outside the gene matches: 1. Germline loops: CDR1 KGHSH, CDR2 LQKENI. The CDR3 is 13 amino acids.

The chain links TRBV29-1 to TRBJ1-4; 9 nucleotides align to TRBD1. Per the germline V gene, CDR1 is SQVTM and CDR2 is ANQGSEA. The CDR3 runs 13 residues. With V trimmed by 6 bases and J by 7 bases, 6 bases remained unmatched. Here the CDR3 reads CSVGRGQGEKLFF. The DNA for the CDR3 is TGCAGCGTCGGGAGGGGACAGGGTGAAAAACTGTTTTTT.